This TCR beta chain was identified during a study of regulatory T cells in long-lasting Graves disease. Findings and limits, study-wide: The study found TRBV28, TRBJ1-2 and TRBJ2-5 favored in persistent disease.

As for time point: newly diagnosed GD, antithyroid drugs for less than 3 months. The authors made the TCR library using RNA they extracted from PBMCs. The germline CDR1 and CDR2 sequences are DFQATT and SNEGSKA (reference sequence). The ends lost 2 bases at V and 1 base at J; junction bases unmatched: 10. The CDR3 totals 19 residues. Sequencing libraries for TCR beta were prepared with iRepertoire HTBI primers and Arm-PCR of CDR3 regions. Each CDR3 protein gets one entry after TCRdb re-called the multiplex PCR reads with MiXCR. Altogether 550,000 to 650,000 distinct CDR3 sequences are present, about 16% being singletons, with the ten largest covering about 12%. In regard to this clonotype: Its matching antigen is unknown.

The same sample was also studied in work on T cells in Graves' hyperthyroidism and ophthalmopathy. That publication notes: Each diagnosis drew on symptoms, thyroxine, TRAb, thyroid ultrasound and orbital computed tomography findings. Blood also contained most expanded thyroid clonotypes above 0.001.

The TCR sequence derives from a man aged 18 to 35 with Graves disease. This chain uses TRBV20-1 with TRBJ2-1; 14 bases align to TRBD2. This specimen was peripheral blood mononuclear cells (PBMCs), taken at new diagnosis, from a patient treated with antithyroid drugs. The CDR3 region is CSARPLPGTSGSSYNEQFF. CDR3 sequence (DNA): TGCAGTGCTAGACCCCTCCCCGGGACTAGCGGGAGTTCCTACAATGAGCAGTTCTTC.